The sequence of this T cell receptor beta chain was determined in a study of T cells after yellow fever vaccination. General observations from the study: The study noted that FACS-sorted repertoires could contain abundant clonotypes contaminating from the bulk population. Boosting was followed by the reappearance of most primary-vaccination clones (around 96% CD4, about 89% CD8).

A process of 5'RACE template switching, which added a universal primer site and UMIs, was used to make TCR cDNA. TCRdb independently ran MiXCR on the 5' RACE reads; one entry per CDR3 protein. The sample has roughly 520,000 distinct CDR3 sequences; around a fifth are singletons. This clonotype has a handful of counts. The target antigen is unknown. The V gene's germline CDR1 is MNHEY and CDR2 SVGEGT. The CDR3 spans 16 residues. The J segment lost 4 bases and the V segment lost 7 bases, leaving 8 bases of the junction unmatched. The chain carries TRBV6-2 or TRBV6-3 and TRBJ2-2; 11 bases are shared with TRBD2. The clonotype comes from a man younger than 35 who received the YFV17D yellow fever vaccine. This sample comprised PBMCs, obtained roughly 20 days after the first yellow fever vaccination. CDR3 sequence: CASTSPLAGGTGELFF. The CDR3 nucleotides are TGTGCCAGCACCTCCCCCCTAGCGGGGGGCACCGGGGAGCTGTTTTTT.